This T cell receptor (beta chain) derives from a study of T cell changes during pregnancy in multiple sclerosis. The CDR3 covers 17 residues. Germline values: CDR1 SEHNR, CDR2 FQNEAQ (reference sequence). J lost 4 bases, V lost 5 bases, and 10 bases had no gene match. Some clones are missing from TCRdb's copy, which holds only in-frame ones; the method was immunoSEQ multiplex PCR. The table records under 35,000 clones, roughly 86% of them present only once. The chain has TRBV7-9 and TRBJ2-3; the match to TRBD2 covers 12 bases. This material consisted of CD8+ T cells from peripheral blood mononuclear cells, taken before pregnancy. This receptor was obtained from a female donor with multiple sclerosis, enrolled in a pregnancy study. The CDR3 sequence is CASSPPRLAGASDTQYF. CDR3 nucleotides: TGTGCCAGCAGCCCCCCTAGACTAGCGGGGGCCTCAGATACGCAGTATTTT.